This entry describes one T cell receptor (beta chain). Antigen specificity is unknown. The sample belongs to a study of cytomegalovirus exposure and HLA in healthy donors. Study-wide results and limits: Being productive about 87% or about 30% of the time was typical of most TCR beta V segments in an earlier analysis.

Germline CDR1 reads MDHEN; CDR2 reads SYDVKM. The ends were cut back, 3 bases at V and 0 bases at J, with 9 bases in the middle. The CDR3 consists of 15 residues. Researchers ran the PCR with 60 Vbeta and 13 Jbeta primers. Data came from immunoSEQ multiplex PCR; TCRdb stores just in-frame clones and leaves some out. This table has approximately 160,000 clones, 77% appearing once. The rearrangement links TRBV28 to TRBJ1-3; D is possibly TRBD1 (5 bases). Sample: PBMCs. The clonotype originates from a woman aged 25 to 39 in good health and CMV-seronegative. This CDR3 reads CASSLGQGSGNTIYF. CDR3 coding DNA: TGTGCCAGCAGTTTGGGGCAGGGCTCTGGAAACACCATATATTTT.